Below are 11 T cell receptor beta chains sequenced from a single sample in a study of blood T cell repertoires in COVID-19. Sequencing used immunoSEQ multiplex PCR; TCRdb keeps in-frame clones, though not all of them. The profile shows 310,000 or so clones, roughly 88% of them singletons. Sequencing was performed on peripheral blood. These TCRs come from a woman aged 50 to 60 with active or convalescent COVID-19.

The chain joins TRBV7-3 to TRBJ1-1, with D perhaps matching TRBD1 (5 bases). The CDR3 contains 15 residues. V was clipped by 5 bases and J by 4 bases, with 17 bases between them. Germline CDR1 SGHTA, CDR2 FQGTGA. The CDR3 nucleotides are TGTGCCAGCAGCCGATCTCCGGGGGTCGGCACTGAAGCTTTCTTT. It encodes CASSRSPGVGTEAFF.

The chain combines TRBV28 with TRBJ2-1, with TRBD1 identical over 7 bases. V dropped 4 bases and J dropped 0; count of bases not matched to a gene: 3. Germline CDR1 is MDHEN and CDR2 is SYDVKM. This CDR3 is built from 15 residues. DNA of the CDR3: TGTGCCAGCAGTTGGGACAGAAGCTCCTACAATGAGCAGTTCTTC. This gives the protein CASSWDRSSYNEQFF. Full variable domain (rest looked up from reference TRBV28 and TRBJ2-1): DVKVTQSSRYLVKRTGEKVFLECVQDMDHENMFWYRQDPGLGLRLIYFSYDVKMKEKGDIPEGYSVSREKKERFSLILESASTNQTSMYLCASSWDRSSYNEQFFGPGTRLTVL.

The V and J genes are TRBV5-1 and TRBJ2-3; D gene uncertain. Trimming cost V 2 bases and J 2 bases, with 3 bases left between them. The CDR3 has 12 residues. From germline, CDR1 is SGHRS and CDR2 YFSETQ. Here the CDR3 reads CASSFNTDTQYF. The CDR3 coding sequence is TGCGCCAGCAGCTTTAACACAGATACGCAGTATTTT.

The CDR3 loop reads CASNPGQGTVYGYTF. DNA of the CDR3: TGCGCCAGCAACCCGGGACAGGGTACTGTCTATGGCTACACCTTC. The V call is TRBV5-1, the J call TRBJ1-2; 9 bases align to TRBD1. The V gene's germline CDR1 is SGHRS and CDR2 YFSETQ. The trim removed 6 bases at V and 4 bases at J, leaving 10 bases unmatched. The CDR3 is 15 residues long.

The chain combines TRBV14 with TRBJ1-5; D call uncertain. The CDR3 length is 15 residues. Trimming shortened V by 7 bases and J by 3 bases, and 16 bases separated the two germline ends. The germline V gene encodes CDR1 SGHDN and CDR2 FVKESK. CDR3 in amino acids: CASNPRGSNNQPQHF. In nucleotides, the CDR3 is TGTGCCAGCAACCCTCGAGGGAGCAACAATCAGCCCCAGCATTTT. Using reference TRBV14 and TRBJ1-5 for the parts outside the CDR3, the full variable domain is EAGVTQFPSHSVIEKGQTVTLRCDPISGHDNLYWYRRVMGKEIKFLLHFVKESKQDESGMPNNRFLAERTGGTYSTLKVQPAELEDSGVYFCASNPRGSNNQPQHFGDGTRLSIL.

The chain has TRBV28 and TRBJ1-5, with TRBD1 as a possible D gene (6 bases). The CDR3 is made up of 15 amino acids. Trimming pared 3 bases from V and 7 bases from J, leaving 16 bases between. Germline CDR1 reads MDHEN; CDR2 reads SYDVKM. The CDR3 loop is CASSFPDKGGQPQHF. The DNA for the CDR3 is TGTGCCAGCAGTTTCCCAGACAAAGGGGGACAGCCCCAGCATTTT. Together with reference TRBV28 and TRBJ1-5, the CDR3 gives the full variable domain: DVKVTQSSRYLVKRTGEKVFLECVQDMDHENMFWYRQDPGLGLRLIYFSYDVKMKEKGDIPEGYSVSREKKERFSLILESASTNQTSMYLCASSFPDKGGQPQHFGDGTRLSIL.

This clone appeared a single time. The CDR3 sequence: CASTLRGIYSPLHF. The CDR3 DNA sequence: TGTGCCAGCACCCTTAGGGGGATATATTCACCCCTCCACTTT. The gene calls are TRBV7-2 and TRBJ1-6, with D perhaps matching TRBD1 (6 bases). The CDR3 runs to 14 residues. Trimming left V 7 bases short and J 8 bases short, with 15 bases between. Germline values: CDR1 SGHTA, CDR2 FQGNSA.

The chain couples TRBV9 to TRBJ1-2; TRBD1 might be the D (5 bases). Trimming took off 0 bases at V and 2 bases at J, with 11 bases between the two ends. There are 15 residues in the CDR3. Germline CDR1 is SGDLS and CDR2 is YYNGEE. CDR3 sequence (DNA): TGTGCCAGCAGCGTAGATGGGGCCCGCAACTATGGCTACACCTTC. It specifies CASSVDGARNYGYTF. Full variable domain (missing parts from reference TRBV9 and TRBJ1-2): DSGVTQTPKHLITATGQRVTLRCSPRSGDLSVYWYQQSLDQGLQFLIQYYNGEERAKGNILERFSAQQFPDLHSELNLSSLELGDSALYFCASSVDGARNYGYTFGSGTRLTVV.

This clone was seen a few times. This chain connects TRBV15 to TRBJ1-2; possibly TRBD1 for D (6 bases). This CDR3 is built from 12 residues. The V end was cut by 7 bases, the J end by 6 bases, with 12 bases between. Looked up from germline, CDR1 is LNHNV and CDR2 is YYDKDF (reference sequence). The CDR3 nucleotides are TGTGCCACCACCAGGGGAGGGGATGGCTACACCTTC. The encoded protein is CATTRGGDGYTF.

This chain connects TRBV4-1 to TRBJ2-3; D might be TRBD2 (6 bases). This CDR3 region has 16 residues. Between the trimmed V and J ends, which lost 4 bases and 4 bases, there was a span of 18 bases. Germline CDR1 MGHRA, CDR2 YSYEKL. The CDR3 DNA reads TGCGCCAGCAGCCCACTGGGACTGTCTGAATCAGATACGCAGTATTTT. Its protein is CASSPLGLSESDTQYF.

The chain recombines TRBV2 with TRBJ1-5; TRBD1 matches 7 bases. This CDR3 contains 18 residues. V lost 6 bases, J lost 0 bases, and 14 bases stayed unmatched. Germline V gene data show CDR1 as SNHLY and CDR2 as FYNNEI. CDR3 region: CASRGPGQPKYSNQPQHF. The CDR3 DNA reads as TGTGCCAGCAGGGGGCCGGGACAGCCGAAATATAGCAATCAGCCCCAGCATTTT.